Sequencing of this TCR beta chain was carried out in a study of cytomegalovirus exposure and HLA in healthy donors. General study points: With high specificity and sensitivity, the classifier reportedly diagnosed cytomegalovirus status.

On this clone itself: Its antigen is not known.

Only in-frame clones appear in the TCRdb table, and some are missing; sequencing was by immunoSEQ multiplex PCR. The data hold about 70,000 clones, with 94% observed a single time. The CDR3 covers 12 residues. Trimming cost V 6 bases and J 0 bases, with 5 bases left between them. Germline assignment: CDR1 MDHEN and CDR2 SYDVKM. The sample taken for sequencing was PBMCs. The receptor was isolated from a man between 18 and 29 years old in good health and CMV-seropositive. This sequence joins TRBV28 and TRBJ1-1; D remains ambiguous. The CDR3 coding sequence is TGTGCCAGCAGATCCTTGAACACTGAAGCTTTCTTT. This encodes CASRSLNTEAFF.